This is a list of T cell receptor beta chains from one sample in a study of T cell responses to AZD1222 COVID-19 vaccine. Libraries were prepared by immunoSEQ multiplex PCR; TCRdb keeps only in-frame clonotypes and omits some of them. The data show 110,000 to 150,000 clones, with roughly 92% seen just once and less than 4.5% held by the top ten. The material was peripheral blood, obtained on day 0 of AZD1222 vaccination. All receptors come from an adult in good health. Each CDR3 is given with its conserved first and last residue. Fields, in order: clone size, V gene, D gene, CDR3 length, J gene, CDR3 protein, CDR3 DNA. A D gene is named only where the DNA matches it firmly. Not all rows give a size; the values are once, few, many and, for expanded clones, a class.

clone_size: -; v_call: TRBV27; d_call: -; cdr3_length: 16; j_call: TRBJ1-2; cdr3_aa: CASSPRRDAVNYGYTF; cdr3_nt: TGTGCCAGCAGTCCCCGCAGAGACGCTGTTAACTATGGCTACACCTTC
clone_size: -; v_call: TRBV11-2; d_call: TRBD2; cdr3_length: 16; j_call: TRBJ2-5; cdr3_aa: CASSSGLAGVAETQYF; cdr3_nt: TGTGCCAGCAGCTCTGGCCTAGCGGGAGTAGCCGAGACCCAGTACTTC
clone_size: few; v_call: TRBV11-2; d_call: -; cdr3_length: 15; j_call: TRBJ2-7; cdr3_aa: CASSQIQWGDYEQYF; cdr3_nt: TGTGCCAGCAGTCAGATCCAGTGGGGCGACTACGAGCAGTACTTC
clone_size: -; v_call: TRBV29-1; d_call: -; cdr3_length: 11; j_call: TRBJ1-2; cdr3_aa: CSASDNYGYTF; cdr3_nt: TGCAGCGCGTCCGACAACTATGGCTACACCTTC
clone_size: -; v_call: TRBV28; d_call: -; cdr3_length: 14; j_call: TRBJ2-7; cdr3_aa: CASISQGYGYEQYF; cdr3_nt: TGTGCCAGCATCTCACAGGGTTATGGCTACGAGCAGTACTTC
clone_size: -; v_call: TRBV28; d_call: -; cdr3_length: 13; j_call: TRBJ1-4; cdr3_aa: CASHGGWSEKLFF; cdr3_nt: TGTGCCAGCCACGGCGGGTGGAGCGAAAAACTGTTTTTT
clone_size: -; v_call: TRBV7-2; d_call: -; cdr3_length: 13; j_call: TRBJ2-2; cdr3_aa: CASSLADTGELFF; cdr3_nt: TGTGCCAGCAGCTTAGCAGACACCGGGGAGCTGTTTTTT
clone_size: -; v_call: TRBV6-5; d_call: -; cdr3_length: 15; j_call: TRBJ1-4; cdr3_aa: CASRPSGATNEKLFF; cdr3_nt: TGTGCCAGCAGGCCTTCGGGGGCAACTAATGAAAAACTGTTTTTT
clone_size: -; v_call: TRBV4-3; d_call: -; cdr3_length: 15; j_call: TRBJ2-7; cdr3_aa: CASSQDLLSGDEQYF; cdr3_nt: TGCGCCAGCAGCCAAGATCTATTGTCGGGGGACGAGCAGTACTTC
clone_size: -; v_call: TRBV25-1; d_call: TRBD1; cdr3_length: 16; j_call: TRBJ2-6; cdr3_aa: CASRQGERSGANVLTF; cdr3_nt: TGTGCCAGCAGACAGGGGGAACGATCTGGGGCCAACGTCCTGACTTTC
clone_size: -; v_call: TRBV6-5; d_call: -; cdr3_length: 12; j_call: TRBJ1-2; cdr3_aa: CASSFNNYGYTF; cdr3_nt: TGTGCCAGCAGTTTTAACAACTATGGCTACACCTTC
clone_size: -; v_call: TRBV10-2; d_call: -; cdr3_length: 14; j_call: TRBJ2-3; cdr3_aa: CASSEWGAGDTQYF; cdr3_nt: TGCGCCAGCAGTGAGTGGGGGGCCGGAGATACGCAGTATTTT
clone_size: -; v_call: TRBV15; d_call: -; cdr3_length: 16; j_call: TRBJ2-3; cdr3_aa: CATSPVTVASTDTQYF; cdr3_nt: TGTGCCACCAGCCCCGTTACAGTAGCTAGCACAGATACGCAGTATTTT
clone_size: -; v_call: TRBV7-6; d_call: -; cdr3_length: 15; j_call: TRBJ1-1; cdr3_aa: CASSLGARGYSEAFF; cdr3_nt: TGTGCCAGCAGCTTAGGTGCTAGGGGATACTCTGAAGCTTTCTTT
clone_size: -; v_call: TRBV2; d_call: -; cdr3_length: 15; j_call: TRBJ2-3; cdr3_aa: CASSASGMGPDTQYF; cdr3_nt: TGTGCCAGCAGCGCCTCCGGGATGGGGCCGGATACGCAGTATTTT
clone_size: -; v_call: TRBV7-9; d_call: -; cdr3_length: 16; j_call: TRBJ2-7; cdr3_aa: CASSLELTSNAYEQYF; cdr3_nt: TGTGCCAGCAGCTTAGAGCTAACCAGCAACGCATACGAGCAGTACTTC
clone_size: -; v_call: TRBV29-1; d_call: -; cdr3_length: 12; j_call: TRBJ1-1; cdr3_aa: CSVEVQGVEAFF; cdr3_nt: TGCAGCGTTGAGGTCCAGGGAGTGGAAGCTTTCTTT
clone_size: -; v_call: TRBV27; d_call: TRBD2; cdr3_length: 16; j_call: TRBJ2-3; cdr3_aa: CASSRRLAGAIDTQYF; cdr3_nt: TGTGCCAGCAGCCGAAGACTAGCGGGAGCAATAGATACGCAGTATTTT